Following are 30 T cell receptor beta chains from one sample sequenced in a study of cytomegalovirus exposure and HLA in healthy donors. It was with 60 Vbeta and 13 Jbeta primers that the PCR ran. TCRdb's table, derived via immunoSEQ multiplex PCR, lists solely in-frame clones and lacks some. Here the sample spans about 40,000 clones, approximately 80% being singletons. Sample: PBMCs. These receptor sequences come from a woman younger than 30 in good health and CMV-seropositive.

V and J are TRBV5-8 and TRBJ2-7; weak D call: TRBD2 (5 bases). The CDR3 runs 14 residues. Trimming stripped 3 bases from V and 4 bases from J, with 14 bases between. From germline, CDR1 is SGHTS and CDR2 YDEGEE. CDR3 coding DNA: TGTGCCAGCAGCTACGGGGAAATAAAGTACGAGCAGTACTTC. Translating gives CASSYGEIKYEQYF.

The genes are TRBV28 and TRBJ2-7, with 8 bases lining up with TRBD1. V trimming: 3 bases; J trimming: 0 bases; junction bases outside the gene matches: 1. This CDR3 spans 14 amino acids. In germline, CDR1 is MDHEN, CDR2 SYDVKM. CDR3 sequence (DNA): TGTGCCAGCAGTTTCGACAGGGGCTCCTACGAGCAGTACTTC. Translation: CASSFDRGSYEQYF. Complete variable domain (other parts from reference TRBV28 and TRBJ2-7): DVKVTQSSRYLVKRTGEKVFLECVQDMDHENMFWYRQDPGLGLRLIYFSYDVKMKEKGDIPEGYSVSREKKERFSLILESASTNQTSMYLCASSFDRGSYEQYFGPGTRLTVT.

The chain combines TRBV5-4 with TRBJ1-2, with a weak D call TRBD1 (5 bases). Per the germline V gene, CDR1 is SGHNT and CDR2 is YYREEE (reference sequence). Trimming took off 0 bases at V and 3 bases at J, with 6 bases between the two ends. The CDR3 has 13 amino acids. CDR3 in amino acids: CASSLEGHYGYTF. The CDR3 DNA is TGTGCCAGCAGCTTGGAGGGGCACTATGGCTACACCTTC.

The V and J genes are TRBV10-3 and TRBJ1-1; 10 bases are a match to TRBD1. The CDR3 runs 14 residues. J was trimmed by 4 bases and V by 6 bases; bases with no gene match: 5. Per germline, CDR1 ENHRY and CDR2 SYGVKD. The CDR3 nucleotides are TGTGCCATCAGCCGACAGGGGGCGAGCACTGAAGCTTTCTTT. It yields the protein CAISRQGASTEAFF.

The CDR3 DNA reads as TGTGCCAGTATTACGAGGGAGTGCTACACCTTC. Amino acid sequence: CASITRECYTF. The chain employs TRBV19 and TRBJ1-2; D call uncertain. Trimming shortened V by 7 bases and J by 9 bases, and 12 bases separated the two germline ends. This CDR3 has 11 residues. CDR1 is LNHDA and CDR2 is SQIVND in the germline V gene (reference sequence).

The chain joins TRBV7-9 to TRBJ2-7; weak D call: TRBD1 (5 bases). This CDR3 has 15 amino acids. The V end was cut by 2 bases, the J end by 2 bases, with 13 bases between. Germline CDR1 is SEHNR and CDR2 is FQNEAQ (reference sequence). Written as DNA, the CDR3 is TGTGCCAGCAGCTTATGGGGCAGGGTGGCCTACGAGCAGTACTTC. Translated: CASSLWGRVAYEQYF.

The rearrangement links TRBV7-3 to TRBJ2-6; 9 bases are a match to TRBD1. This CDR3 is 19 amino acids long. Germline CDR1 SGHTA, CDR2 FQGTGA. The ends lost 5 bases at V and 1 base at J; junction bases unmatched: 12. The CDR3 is CASSPRQGGGISGANVLTF. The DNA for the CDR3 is TGTGCCAGCAGCCCCCGACAGGGGGGAGGTATATCTGGGGCCAACGTCCTGACTTTC.

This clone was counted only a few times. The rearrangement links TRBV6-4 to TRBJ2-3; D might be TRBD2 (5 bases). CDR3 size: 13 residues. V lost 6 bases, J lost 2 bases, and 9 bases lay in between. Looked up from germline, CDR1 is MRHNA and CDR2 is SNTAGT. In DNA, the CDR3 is TGTGCCAGCAGCCCGGGAACCACAGATACGCAGTATTTT. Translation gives CASSPGTTDTQYF.

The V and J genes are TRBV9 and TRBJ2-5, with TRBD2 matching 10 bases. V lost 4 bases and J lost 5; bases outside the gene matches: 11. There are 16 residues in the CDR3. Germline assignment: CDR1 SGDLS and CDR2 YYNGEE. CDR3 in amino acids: CASSLRASGSGETQYF. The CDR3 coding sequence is TGTGCCAGCAGCCTCCGGGCTAGCGGGAGTGGGGAGACCCAGTACTTC.

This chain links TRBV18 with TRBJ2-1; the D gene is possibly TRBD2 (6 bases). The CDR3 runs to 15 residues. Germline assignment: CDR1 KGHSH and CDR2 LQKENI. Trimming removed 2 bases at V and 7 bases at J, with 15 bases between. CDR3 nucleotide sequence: TGTGCCAGCTCACCAAGGGTTGGCGGGGATAATGAGCAGTTCTTC. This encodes CASSPRVGGDNEQFF.

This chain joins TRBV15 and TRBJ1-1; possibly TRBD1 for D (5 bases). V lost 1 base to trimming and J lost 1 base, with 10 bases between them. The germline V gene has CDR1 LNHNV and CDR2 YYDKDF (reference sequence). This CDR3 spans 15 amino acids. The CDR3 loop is CATSRAAGRNTEAFF. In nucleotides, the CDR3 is TGTGCCACCAGCAGAGCGGCGGGGCGGAACACTGAAGCTTTCTTT.

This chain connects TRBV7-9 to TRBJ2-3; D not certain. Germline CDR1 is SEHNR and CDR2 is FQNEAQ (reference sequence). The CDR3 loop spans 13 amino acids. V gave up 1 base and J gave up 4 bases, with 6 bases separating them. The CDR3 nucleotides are TGTGCCAGCAGCTTAGGCCGGGCAGATACGCAGTATTTT. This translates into CASSLGRADTQYF.

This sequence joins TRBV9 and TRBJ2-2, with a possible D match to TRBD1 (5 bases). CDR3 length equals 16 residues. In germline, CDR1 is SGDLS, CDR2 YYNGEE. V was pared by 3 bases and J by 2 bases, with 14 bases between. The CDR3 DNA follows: TGTGCCAGCAGCGCAGGGTCCTTCGATAACACCGGGGAGCTGTTTTTT. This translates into CASSAGSFDNTGELFF. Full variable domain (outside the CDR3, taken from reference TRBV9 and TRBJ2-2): DSGVTQTPKHLITATGQRVTLRCSPRSGDLSVYWYQQSLDQGLQFLIQYYNGEERAKGNILERFSAQQFPDLHSELNLSSLELGDSALYFCASSAGSFDNTGELFFGEGSRLTVL.

The CDR3 is CASSLASRGGADTQYF. Here the CDR3 DNA reads TGTGCCAGCAGCTTAGCGTCGCGGGGGGGCGCAGATACGCAGTATTTT. This sequence joins TRBV7-2 and TRBJ2-3; the match to TRBD2 covers 9 bases. Germline-derived CDR1 and CDR2 are SGHTA and FQGNSA. This CDR3 spans 16 amino acids. V lost 0 bases, J lost 4 bases, and 5 bases stayed unmatched.

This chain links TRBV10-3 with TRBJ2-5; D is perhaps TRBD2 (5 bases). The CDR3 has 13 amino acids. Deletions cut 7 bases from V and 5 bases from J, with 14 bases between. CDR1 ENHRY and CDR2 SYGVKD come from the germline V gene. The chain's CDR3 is CAINDPSKETQYF. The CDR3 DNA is TGTGCCATCAACGACCCTAGCAAGGAGACCCAGTACTTC.

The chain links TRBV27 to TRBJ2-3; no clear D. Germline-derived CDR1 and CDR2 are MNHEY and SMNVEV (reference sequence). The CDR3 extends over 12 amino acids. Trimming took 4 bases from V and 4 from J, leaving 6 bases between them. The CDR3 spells CASSSVADTQYF. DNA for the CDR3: TGTGCCAGCAGTTCGGTTGCAGATACGCAGTATTTT.

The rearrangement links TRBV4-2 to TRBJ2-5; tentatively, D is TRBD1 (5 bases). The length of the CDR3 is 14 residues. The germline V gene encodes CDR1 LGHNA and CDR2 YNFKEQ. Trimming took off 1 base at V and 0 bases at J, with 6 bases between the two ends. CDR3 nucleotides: TGTGCCAGCAGCCAAGCAGGGCACCAAGAGACCCAGTACTTC. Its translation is CASSQAGHQETQYF.

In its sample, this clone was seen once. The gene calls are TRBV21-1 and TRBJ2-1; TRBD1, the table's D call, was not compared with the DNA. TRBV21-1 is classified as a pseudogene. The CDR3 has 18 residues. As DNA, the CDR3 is TGTGCCAGCAGCAGCGCGTACACGACAGGGGGCAGGGGGAATGAGCAGTTCTTC. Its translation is CASSSAYTTGGRGNEQFF.

CDR3 nucleotide sequence: TGTGCCAGCAGTTTCACGAGTAAAGACAGCCACTATGGCTACACCTTC. Translated, it gives CASSFTSKDSHYGYTF. The chain recombines TRBV27 with TRBJ1-2; D perhaps matches TRBD1 (5 bases). The germline gives CDR1 MNHEY, CDR2 SMNVEV (reference sequence). This CDR3 has 16 amino acids. V dropped 3 bases and J dropped 3 bases, with 17 bases sitting between them.

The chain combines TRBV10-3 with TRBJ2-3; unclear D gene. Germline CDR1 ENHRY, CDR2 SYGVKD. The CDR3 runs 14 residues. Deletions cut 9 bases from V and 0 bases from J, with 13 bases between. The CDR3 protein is CAIAPGASTDTQYF. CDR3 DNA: TGTGCCATTGCGCCCGGTGCTAGCACAGATACGCAGTATTTT.

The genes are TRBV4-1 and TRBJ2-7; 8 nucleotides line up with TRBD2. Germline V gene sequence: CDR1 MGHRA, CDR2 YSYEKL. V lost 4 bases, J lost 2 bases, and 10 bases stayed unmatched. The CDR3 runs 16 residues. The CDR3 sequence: CASSRIPGLGAYEQYF. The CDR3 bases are TGCGCCAGCAGCCGAATCCCGGGACTAGGCGCCTACGAGCAGTACTTC.

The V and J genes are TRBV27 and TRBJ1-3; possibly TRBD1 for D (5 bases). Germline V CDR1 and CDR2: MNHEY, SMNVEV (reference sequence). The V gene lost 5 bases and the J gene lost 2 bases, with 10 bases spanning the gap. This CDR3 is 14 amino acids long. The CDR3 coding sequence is TGTGCCAGCAGTGAGACAGTCCCTGGAAACACCATATATTTT. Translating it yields CASSETVPGNTIYF.

CDR3 coding DNA: TGTGCCAGCAGACAGAACCCGACAGGGTCCGAGCAGTACTTC. Translation gives CASRQNPTGSEQYF. The V and J genes are TRBV6-5 and TRBJ2-7, with 7 bases matching TRBD1. Looked up from germline, CDR1 is MNHEY and CDR2 is SVGAGI. V lost 6 bases to trimming and J lost 6 bases; unmatched junction nucleotides: 11. This CDR3 comprises 14 residues.

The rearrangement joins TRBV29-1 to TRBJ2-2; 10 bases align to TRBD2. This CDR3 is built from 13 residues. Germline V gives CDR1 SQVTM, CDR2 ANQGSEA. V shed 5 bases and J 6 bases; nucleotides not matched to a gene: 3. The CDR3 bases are TGCAGCGTTATAGCGGGAGGCGCCGGGGAGCTGTTTTTT. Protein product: CSVIAGGAGELFF.

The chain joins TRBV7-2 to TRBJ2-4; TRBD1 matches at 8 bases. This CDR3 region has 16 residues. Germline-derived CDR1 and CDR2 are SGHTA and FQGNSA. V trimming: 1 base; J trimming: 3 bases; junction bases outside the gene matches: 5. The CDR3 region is CASSLGGTGFKNIQYF. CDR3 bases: TGTGCCAGCAGCTTAGGGGGGACAGGTTTCAAAAACATTCAGTACTTC.

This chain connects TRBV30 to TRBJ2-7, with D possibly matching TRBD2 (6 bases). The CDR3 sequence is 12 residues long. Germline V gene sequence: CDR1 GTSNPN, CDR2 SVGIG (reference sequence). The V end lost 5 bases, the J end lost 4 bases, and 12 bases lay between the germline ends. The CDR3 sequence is CAWGRGSYEQYF. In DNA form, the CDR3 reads TGTGCCTGGGGGCGGGGCTCTTACGAGCAGTACTTC.

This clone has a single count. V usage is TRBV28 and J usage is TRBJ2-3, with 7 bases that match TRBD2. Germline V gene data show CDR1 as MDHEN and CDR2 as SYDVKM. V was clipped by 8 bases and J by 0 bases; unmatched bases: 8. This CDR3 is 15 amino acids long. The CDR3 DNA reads TGTGCCAGCGAACTGAGCGGGACCAGCACAGATACGCAGTATTTT. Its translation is CASELSGTSTDTQYF.

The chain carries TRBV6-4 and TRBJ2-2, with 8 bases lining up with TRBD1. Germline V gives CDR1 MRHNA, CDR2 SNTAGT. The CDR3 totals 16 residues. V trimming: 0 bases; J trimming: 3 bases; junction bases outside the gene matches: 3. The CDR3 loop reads CASSDSMDRDTGELFF. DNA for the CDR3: TGTGCCAGCAGTGACTCGATGGACAGGGACACCGGGGAGCTGTTTTTT.

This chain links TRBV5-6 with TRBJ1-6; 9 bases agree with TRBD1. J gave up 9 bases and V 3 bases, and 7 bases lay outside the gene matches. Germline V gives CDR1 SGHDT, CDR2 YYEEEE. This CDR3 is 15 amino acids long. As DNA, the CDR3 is TGTGCCAGCAGCTACCGGGACAGGGCTACTTCACCCCTCCACTTT. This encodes CASSYRDRATSPLHF.

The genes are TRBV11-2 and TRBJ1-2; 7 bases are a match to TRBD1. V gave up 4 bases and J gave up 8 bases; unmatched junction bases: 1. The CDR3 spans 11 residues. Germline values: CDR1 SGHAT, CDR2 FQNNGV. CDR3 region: CASSSGQGYTF. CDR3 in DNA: TGTGCCAGCAGCTCGGGACAGGGCTACACCTTC.